This T cell receptor (beta chain) emerged from a study of PD-1 blockade in classical Hodgkin lymphoma. Overall study context: Nivolumab was given intravenously to patients at 3 mg/kg every 2 weeks. Study-level results: Complete responders started with a diversity level that resembled newly diagnosed patients at baseline. Relapsed/refractory patients reportedly had lower baseline diversity than newly diagnosed patients.

Only one count was recorded for this clone. As yet, its antigen is unknown. Profiled with immunoSEQ multiplex PCR; TCRdb holds only in-frame clones, not every one. The sample contains over 50,000 clones, about 84% of which appear only once. Autologous stem cell transplantation was followed by relapse in every patient, and brentuximab vedotin exposure varied. Germline V lookup: CDR1 GTSNPN, CDR2 SVGIG (reference sequence). V lost 0 bases and J lost 3, with 12 bases in between. CDR3 length: 16 amino acids. The specimen was peripheral blood mononuclear cells (PBMCs), collected at baseline. This TCR was recovered from a human donor with classical Hodgkin lymphoma. The chain combines TRBV30 with TRBJ2-6; D might be TRBD1 (5 bases). The CDR3 loop reads CAWSVIGAVGANVLTF. The CDR3 coding sequence is TGTGCCTGGAGTGTAATAGGGGCGGTTGGGGCCAACGTCCTGACTTTC.